This T cell receptor beta chain is drawn from a study of cytomegalovirus exposure and HLA in healthy donors. Concerning this clone itself: Its target is not known.

Researchers ran the PCR with 60 Vbeta and 13 Jbeta primers. The data were produced by immunoSEQ multiplex PCR, yet TCRdb's version contains in-frame clones alone and is incomplete. The sample yields roughly 190,000 clones, approximately 78% seen once. V lost 3 bases, J lost 0 bases, and 9 bases lay in between. The length of the CDR3 is 14 residues. Per the germline V gene, CDR1 is GTSNPN and CDR2 is SVGIG (reference sequence). Study-level findings and limits: Relative to equally common others, HLA-associated TCR beta chains showed greater clonal expansion in a later analysis. When analyzed later, a missense DCLRE1C variant was found to be linked to TCR beta V- and J-gene trimming.

The specimen was PBMCs. The sequence was obtained from a woman in her late teens or twenties in good health and CMV-seronegative. V usage is TRBV30 and J usage is TRBJ1-3; D perhaps matches TRBD1 (6 bases). The CDR3 loop is CAWRHRDSGNTIYF. In nucleotides, the CDR3 is TGTGCCTGGAGGCACAGGGACTCTGGAAACACCATATATTTT.